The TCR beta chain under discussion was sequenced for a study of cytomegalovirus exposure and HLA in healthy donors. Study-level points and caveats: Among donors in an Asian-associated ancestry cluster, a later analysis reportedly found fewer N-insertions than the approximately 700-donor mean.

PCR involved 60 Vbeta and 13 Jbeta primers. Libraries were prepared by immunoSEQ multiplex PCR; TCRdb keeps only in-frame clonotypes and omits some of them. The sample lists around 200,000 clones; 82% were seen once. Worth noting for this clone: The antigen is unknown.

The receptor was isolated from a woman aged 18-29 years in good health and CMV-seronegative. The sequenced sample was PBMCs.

CDR3 sequence: CASSSTGYNEKLFF. The DNA of the CDR3 is TGTGCCAGCAGTTCGACAGGTTACAATGAAAAACTGTTTTTT. This chain joins TRBV6-5 and TRBJ1-4; D possibly corresponds to TRBD1 (6 bases). The ends were cut back, 4 bases at V and 5 bases at J, with 11 bases in the middle. The CDR3 contains 14 residues. Germline CDR1 and CDR2: MNHEY and SVGAGI.